This paragraph reports one TCR beta chain. Its specific antigen is unknown. No qualities accompany the bases; no much larger clone lies one base away. The data were obtained in a study of identical twins (TCRdb year 2016). Notes on the research overall: To test whether fetal clonotypes persist, this study deep-sequenced TCR alpha and beta repertoires from monozygotic twins, from unrelated adults of various ages, and from cord blood. To rule out contamination, replicate twin experiments were performed at different times with different library preparation protocols. General conclusions and limits of the study: The excess sharing between twins in beta out-of-frame sequences was weaker because fewer shared sequences reduced the signal-to-noise ratio. Fewer insertions were carried by abundant cord blood beta clonotypes, a similar but weaker trend appeared in young adult naive repertoires, and no such trend appeared in memory repertoires. Compared with coincidental sharing between unrelated individuals, an excess of low generation-probability sequences was observed among out-of-frame TCR alpha sequences shared between twins. Invariant T cells such as MAIT and iNKT could partly confound zero-insertion analyses, although diverse VJ usage argued against such confounding for most clonotypes. Conclusions relied on cross-sectional statistical analysis, since the same donors could not be followed over many years. Out-of-frame TCR alpha sharing in monozygotic twins was systematically underestimated by recombination models, whereas sharing between unrelated individuals was in agreement with the recombination models.

Library prep was done by 5' RACE. Sequencing was carried out with an Illumina HiSeq 2000. A universal primer binding site was introduced by template switching, and a unique molecular identifier was present in the final cDNA, enabling accurate counting of TCR cDNA molecules. First-strand cDNA for TCR alpha and beta chains was synthesized from specific primers in the conserved constant-segment region. To control for contamination, every cDNA library was double barcoded, receiving both a SMART-Mk sample barcode and Illumina barcodes. Two successive PCR steps introduced TruSeq adapter sequences along with Illumina sample barcodes. The Illumina HiSeq platform was used with custom primers to sequence TCR alpha and beta cDNA libraries. In the paper's pipeline: Unique molecular identifiers were extracted from raw reads with MiGEC, and CDR3 positions were determined with MiXCR. Recombination models were inferred per individual with the repgenHMM and IGoR tools using an EM algorithm. The tcR package in R was used for shared clonotype analysis, with sharing normalized by the product of cloneset sizes. To study raw recombination free of thymic and clonal selection effects, out-of-frame nonproductive sequences were analyzed. The raw public data were reprocessed by TCRdb itself: fastp quality trimming at Q25, MiXCR clonotype calling, in-frame beta chains only. CDR3 protein sequences are deduplicated, and each keeps its most common genes and DNA. The authors' filters were not applied to this entry. The sample yields about 690,000 distinct CDR3 sequences; approximately 6% were counted once. Of the sample, 1.5% to 2% falls within the top ten clones.

All donors were healthy Caucasians. The study also sequenced three unrelated non-twin adults: a male aged 18 to 30, a male aged 50 to 60 and a female aged 50 to 60. Miltenyi CD45RO+ enrichment and human naive T-cell isolation kits were used to isolate memory (CD45RO+) and naive T cells from PBMC. In the germline V gene, CDR1 corresponds to KGHDR and CDR2 to SFDVKD. Reading from cysteine to phenylalanine, the CDR3 counts 14 amino acids. Kept here is only the CDR3 DNA, which spans 42 bases and is read in frame from base 1. The junction carries 10 bases between V and J, which are trimmed by 5 bases and 1 base respectively.

The material sequenced was naive T cells sorted from blood. Interpreted using the paper, the cell subset or site label stands for: cells isolated with a human naive T-cell isolation kit. The clonotype was recovered from a man aged 18 to 35 in good health. The chain couples TRBV24-1 to TRBJ2-5, with TRBD2 tentatively as D gene (5 bases match). The CDR3 reads CATSGRDPQETQYF. The DNA sequence is TGTGCCACCAGTGGCCGGGATCCCCAAGAGACCCAGTACTTC.